This T cell receptor beta chain stems from a study of T cell responses to AZD1222 COVID-19 vaccine. General study findings and limits: White British ancestry dominated among donors, who included more females, and clonal diversity was possibly underestimated. Targeting of unmutated variant regions was reportedly seen in nearly half of spike-specific TCRs.

CDR3 size: 13 residues. V dropped 0 bases and J dropped 4 bases, with 7 bases sitting between them. Germline V gives CDR1 SGHRS, CDR2 YFSETQ. Assay: immunoSEQ multiplex PCR; the TCRdb copy retains only in-frame clones and omits some. The table has 130,000 to 150,000 clones, approximately 91% seen once; the top ten hold around 2.1%. Second-dose groups at about 4 or about 12 weeks were pooled. Turning to this clone: Its antigen is still unknown.

The chain joins TRBV5-1 to TRBJ1-2, with D uncertain. This clonotype originated in an adult who received the AZD1222 COVID-19 vaccine. The sample here was peripheral blood, taken 28 days after the second AZD1222 dose. The CDR3 loop reads CASSLGPTYGYTF. As DNA, the CDR3 is TGCGCCAGCAGCTTGGGACCGACCTATGGCTACACCTTC.